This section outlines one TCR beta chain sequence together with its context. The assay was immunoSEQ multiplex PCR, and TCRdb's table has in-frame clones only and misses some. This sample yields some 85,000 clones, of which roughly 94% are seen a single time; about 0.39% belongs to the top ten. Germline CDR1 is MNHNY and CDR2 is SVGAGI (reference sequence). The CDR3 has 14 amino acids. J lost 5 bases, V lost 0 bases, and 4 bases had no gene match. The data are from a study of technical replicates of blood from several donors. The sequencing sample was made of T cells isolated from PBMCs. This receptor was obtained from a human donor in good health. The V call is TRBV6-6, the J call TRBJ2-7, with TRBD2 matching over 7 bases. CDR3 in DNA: TGTGCCAGCAGTTACTCGAGACTAGCTAACGAGCAGTACTTC. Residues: CASSYSRLANEQYF.